The clone carrying this T cell receptor beta chain was recorded once. In the authors' methods: Counts of nucleated cells, estimated from reference gene primer amplification, were obtained. TCRdb's table, derived via immunoSEQ multiplex PCR, lists solely in-frame clones and lacks some. V, J and clone size are taken as reported in that table, and D and trimming were inferred from the DNA itself. The sample has over 100,000 clones, around 89% seen once. These data come from a study of blood T cell repertoires in COVID-19. Turning to the study itself: Samples came from the United States, Italy and Spain, spanning acute and convalescent COVID-19.

This CDR3 has 18 residues. From germline, CDR1 is MGHDK and CDR2 SYGVNS. J lost 4 bases, V lost 4 bases, and 18 bases had no gene match. This sequence joins TRBV25-1 and TRBJ1-2; 7 bases are shared with TRBD1. The sequencing sample was made of peripheral blood. The sequence derives from a man aged 55 to 70 with COVID-19, enrolled during active disease. CDR3 nucleotide sequence: TGTGCCAGCAGTGGCCCACTCTTACACGACAGGGCGGCCTATGGCTACACCTTC. As protein: CASSGPLLHDRAAYGYTF.